The source of this TCR beta chain is a study of technical replicates of blood from a handful of donors. The CDR3 totals 15 residues. Germline lookup yields CDR1 SGHAT and CDR2 FQNNGV. V lost 1 base and J lost 4, with 11 bases in between. Assay used: immunoSEQ multiplex PCR; TCRdb lists only in-frame clones, some missing. The sample carries fewer than 90,000 clones, 94% recorded once. The sequence was collected from a human donor in good health. The J gene is TRBJ1-3, the V gene TRBV11-2; D gene ambiguous. The source material was T cells isolated from PBMCs. CDR3 bases: TGTGCCAGCAGCTTAGGTCGGACTAGCGGAAACACCATATATTTT. Translation: CASSLGRTSGNTIYF.